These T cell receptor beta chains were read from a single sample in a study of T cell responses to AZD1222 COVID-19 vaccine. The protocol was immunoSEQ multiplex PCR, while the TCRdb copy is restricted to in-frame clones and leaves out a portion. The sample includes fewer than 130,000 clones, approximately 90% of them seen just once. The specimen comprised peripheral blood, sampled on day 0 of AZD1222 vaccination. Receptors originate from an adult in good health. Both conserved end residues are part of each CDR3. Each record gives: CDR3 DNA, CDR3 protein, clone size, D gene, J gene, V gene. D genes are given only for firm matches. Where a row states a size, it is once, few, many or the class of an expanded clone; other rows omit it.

TGTGCCAGTAGTACCCCGGACAGGGAGGGATATGGCTACACCTTC | CASSTPDREGYGYTF | NA | TRBD1 | TRBJ1-2 | TRBV19
TGTGCCAGCAGCTTAGAACGGGCCTCTGGGGCCAACGTCCTGACTTTC | CASSLERASGANVLTF | NA | NA | TRBJ2-6 | TRBV7-6
TGTGCCAGCAGCTTTTGGTCGGGACTAGACAATGAGCAGTTCTTC | CASSFWSGLDNEQFF | NA | TRBD2 | TRBJ2-1 | TRBV7-2
TGTGCCTGGAGTGTACCTGGGGGCGCCTATGGCTACACCTTC | CAWSVPGGAYGYTF | NA | NA | TRBJ1-2 | TRBV30
TGCAGTGTCCGACAGACCACCGTGCGTGGTGAAGCTTTCTTT | CSVRQTTVRGEAFF | NA | NA | TRBJ1-1 | TRBV29-1
TGTGCCAGCAGTTTTCCGGGGGGGAATGAGCAGTTCTTC | CASSFPGGNEQFF | NA | TRBD2 | TRBJ2-1 | TRBV28
TGTGCCAGCAGGCTCGGGGGCAACGGGGAGCTGTTTTTT | CASRLGGNGELFF | NA | NA | TRBJ2-2 | TRBV6-4
TGTGCCAGCAGTGACGACGGACAGGCGAGCTACAATGAGCAGTTCTTC | CASSDDGQASYNEQFF | NA | TRBD1 | TRBJ2-1 | TRBV6-4
TGTGCCAGCAGCCCTCACAGGGTTAGACGGCCCCTGTCCCAGCCCCAGCATTTT | CASSPHRVRRPLSQPQHF | NA | NA | TRBJ1-5 | TRBV7-8
TGTGCCAGTAGTATACAGGGTGGGAACACTGAAGCTTTCTTT | CASSIQGGNTEAFF | NA | NA | TRBJ1-1 | TRBV19
TGTGCCAGCAGCCAAGAGGGCCGCCTCTCCTACGAGCAGTACTTC | CASSQEGRLSYEQYF | NA | NA | TRBJ2-7 | TRBV3-1/TRBV3-2
TGCGCCAGCAGCACAGCGGGGGGCGAGGCGTTAAACAATGAGCAGTTCTTC | CASSTAGGEALNNEQFF | NA | TRBD2 | TRBJ2-1 | TRBV4-1
TGTGCCAGCTCACCCGGGTTAGGAGAGACCCAGTACTTC | CASSPGLGETQYF | NA | NA | TRBJ2-5 | TRBV18
TGTGCCTGGAGTGTATGGGGAGGTCGGACAGGGGGTGGAGGAAATCAGCCCCAGCATTTT | CAWSVWGGRTGGGGNQPQHF | NA | TRBD1 | TRBJ1-5 | TRBV30
TGCGCCAGCAGCTTGGAGGCAGCGGGGAATTCACCCCTCCACTTT | CASSLEAAGNSPLHF | NA | NA | TRBJ1-6 | TRBV5-1
TGTGCCAGCAGTAGGGGGGTAAGCACTGAAGCTTTCTTT | CASSRGVSTEAFF | NA | NA | TRBJ1-1 | TRBV11-2
TGTGCCTGGAATCTCGGGATCGACGAGCAGTACTTC | CAWNLGIDEQYF | NA | NA | TRBJ2-7 | TRBV30
TGTGCCAGTAGAGAGACCCAACGACCTGAAAAACTGTTTTTT | CASRETQRPEKLFF | NA | NA | TRBJ1-4 | TRBV19
TGTGCCAGCAGCCGGGGACAGTTCAATCAGCCCCAGCATTTT | CASSRGQFNQPQHF | NA | TRBD1 | TRBJ1-5 | TRBV3-1/TRBV3-2
TGTGCCACCAGTGACGCGACTAGCACCAATGAGCAGTTCTTC | CATSDATSTNEQFF | NA | TRBD2 | TRBJ2-1 | TRBV24-1
TGTGCCAGCAGCCTCGTAAGGGAAAGGTCACCCCTCCACTTT | CASSLVRERSPLHF | once | NA | TRBJ1-6 | TRBV11-2
TGTGCCAGTAGTATTGGAGGGCTTAACTATGGCTACACCTTC | CASSIGGLNYGYTF | NA | NA | TRBJ1-2 | TRBV19
TGCGCCAGCACAGTTGGTGCTGATGCCTACGAGCAGTACTTC | CASTVGADAYEQYF | NA | NA | TRBJ2-7 | TRBV5-1
TGTGCCAGCAGCACGATGACAGGGATGGGTCAGCCCCAGCATTTT | CASSTMTGMGQPQHF | NA | TRBD1 | TRBJ1-5 | TRBV7-2
TGTGCCAGCAGCCAAGATAAGGTCTCAGTGGGGACTGAAGCTTTCTTT | CASSQDKVSVGTEAFF | once | NA | TRBJ1-1 | TRBV3-1/TRBV3-2
TGTGCCAGCCCCAGGAGACCCTACGAGCAGTACTTC | CASPRRPYEQYF | NA | NA | TRBJ2-7 | TRBV21-1
TGTGCCAGCAGCCAAGGACAGGGGAAGGACGAGCAGTACTTC | CASSQGQGKDEQYF | NA | TRBD1 | TRBJ2-7 | TRBV3-1/TRBV3-2
TGTGCCAGCAGCGTAGTTTCTGGAAACACCGGGGAGCTGTTTTTT | CASSVVSGNTGELFF | NA | NA | TRBJ2-2 | TRBV9
TGTGCCAGCACCGTTGCCGGGGGCTACGAGCAGTACTTC | CASTVAGGYEQYF | NA | NA | TRBJ2-7 | TRBV2
TGTGCCAGCAGTATGGGACGGGTGGTTGGCTACACCTTC | CASSMGRVVGYTF | NA | NA | TRBJ1-2 | TRBV12-3/TRBV12-4
TGTGCCAGCACGACTAGCGGTTTGGGGGAGACCCAGTACTTC | CASTTSGLGETQYF | NA | TRBD2 | TRBJ2-5 | TRBV6-5
TGTGCCAGCAGCCAGCCCAAGAAACCGGGTCCATACAACAATGAGCAGTTCTTC | CASSQPKKPGPYNNEQFF | NA | NA | TRBJ2-1 | TRBV28
TGTGCCAGCAGTGAAAAGGGGCGAGCCACAGATACGCAGTATTTT | CASSEKGRATDTQYF | NA | NA | TRBJ2-3 | TRBV2
TGTGCCACCAGCATTCTTCGGGCAGCCGGGGAGCTGTTTTTT | CATSILRAAGELFF | NA | NA | TRBJ2-2 | TRBV15
TGCGCCAGCAGCCCCTCAGGGAGCTCTGGGGCCAACGTCCTGACTTTC | CASSPSGSSGANVLTF | NA | NA | TRBJ2-6 | TRBV4-1
TGTGCCACCAGCAGAGATGTAGTCTCTAAAAACGGGGGGGCCAACGTCCTGACTTTC | CATSRDVVSKNGGANVLTF | NA | NA | TRBJ2-6 | TRBV15
TGTGCCAGCTCACCAAGCGGCGGAACTAGAAACACCATATATTTT | CASSPSGGTRNTIYF | NA | NA | TRBJ1-3 | TRBV18
TGTGCCAGCAGTGAACGAGGGCGACAGGGAAAAGAGACCCAGTACTTC | CASSERGRQGKETQYF | NA | TRBD1 | TRBJ2-5 | TRBV6-1
TGTGCCAGCTCACCCGAAGGCGCCGGGACAGCATCTTACGAGCAGTACTTC | CASSPEGAGTASYEQYF | NA | TRBD1 | TRBJ2-7 | TRBV18
TGTGCCTGGAAGGTGCGGGGGCCAACCTATAATTCACCCCTCCACTTT | CAWKVRGPTYNSPLHF | NA | NA | TRBJ1-6 | TRBV30
TGTGCCAGCAGTATCGGCCTGTGGCGGACCTACGAGCAGTACTTC | CASSIGLWRTYEQYF | once | NA | TRBJ2-7 | TRBV2
TGCAGCGTTGACGAGAAGAACACTGAAGCTTTCTTT | CSVDEKNTEAFF | once | NA | TRBJ1-1 | TRBV29-1
TGTGCCAGCAGCTTATACGCAGGGGCCTACGAGCAGTACTTC | CASSLYAGAYEQYF | NA | NA | TRBJ2-7 | TRBV7-3
TGTGCCAGCAGCCTCGAAGGCTCACCCCTCCACTTT | CASSLEGSPLHF | NA | NA | TRBJ1-6 | TRBV7-9
TGTGCCAGCAGCAACAACCCCTCTGGAAACACCATATATTTT | CASSNNPSGNTIYF | NA | NA | TRBJ1-3 | TRBV6-5
TGTGCCAGCAGCTTTCGGGACACCGAAAAACTGTTTTTT | CASSFRDTEKLFF | NA | NA | TRBJ1-4 | TRBV7-9